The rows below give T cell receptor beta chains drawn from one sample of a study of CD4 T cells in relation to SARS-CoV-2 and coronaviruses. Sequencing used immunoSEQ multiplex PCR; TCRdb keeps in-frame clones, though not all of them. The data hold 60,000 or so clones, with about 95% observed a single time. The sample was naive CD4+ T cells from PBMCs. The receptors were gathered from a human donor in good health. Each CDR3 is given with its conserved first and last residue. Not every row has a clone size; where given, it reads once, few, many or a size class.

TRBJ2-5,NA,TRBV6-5,CASSSWTGPYQETQYF
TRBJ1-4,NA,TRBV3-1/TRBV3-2,CASSQVQDPTNEKLFF
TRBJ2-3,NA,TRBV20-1,CSASLGRSSTDTQYF
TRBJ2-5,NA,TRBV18,CASSPVAGSPQETQYF
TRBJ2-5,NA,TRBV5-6,CASSFGTSGRVQETQYF
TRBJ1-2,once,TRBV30,CAWSVGRAHGYTF
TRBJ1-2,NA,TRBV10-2,CASSEEPDYGYTF
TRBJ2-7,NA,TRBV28,CASSNTWTTGTAISYEQYF
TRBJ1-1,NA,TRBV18,CASSPERNTEAFF
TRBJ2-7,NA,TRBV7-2,CASSTDRPYEQYF
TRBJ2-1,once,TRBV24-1,CATSDGLHNEQFF
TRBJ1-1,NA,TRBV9,CASSVTGGFGTEAFF
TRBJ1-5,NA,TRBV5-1,CASSLEWLQPQHF
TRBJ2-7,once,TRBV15,CATSRSSGIYEQYF
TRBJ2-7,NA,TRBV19,CASSRGGTYEQYF
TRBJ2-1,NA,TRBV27,CASSGLAGPYNEQFF
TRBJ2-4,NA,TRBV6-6,CASSYDRGRNIQYF
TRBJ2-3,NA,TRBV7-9,CASSSDPAADTQYF
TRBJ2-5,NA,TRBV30,CAWNRQGAQGTQYF
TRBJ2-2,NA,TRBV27,CASKVRTRGYTGELFF
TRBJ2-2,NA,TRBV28,CASISNLFTGELFF
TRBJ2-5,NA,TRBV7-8,CASSFGETQYF
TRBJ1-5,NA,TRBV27,CASSLRGQGRSNQPQHF
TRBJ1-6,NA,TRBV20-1,CSASPGTAYNSPLHF
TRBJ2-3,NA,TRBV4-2,CASSLRRSTDTQYF
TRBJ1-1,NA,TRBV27,CASSPFQGNTEAFF
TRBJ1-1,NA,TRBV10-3,CAISLEGYTEAFF
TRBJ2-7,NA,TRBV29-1,CSARGTDSSYEQYF